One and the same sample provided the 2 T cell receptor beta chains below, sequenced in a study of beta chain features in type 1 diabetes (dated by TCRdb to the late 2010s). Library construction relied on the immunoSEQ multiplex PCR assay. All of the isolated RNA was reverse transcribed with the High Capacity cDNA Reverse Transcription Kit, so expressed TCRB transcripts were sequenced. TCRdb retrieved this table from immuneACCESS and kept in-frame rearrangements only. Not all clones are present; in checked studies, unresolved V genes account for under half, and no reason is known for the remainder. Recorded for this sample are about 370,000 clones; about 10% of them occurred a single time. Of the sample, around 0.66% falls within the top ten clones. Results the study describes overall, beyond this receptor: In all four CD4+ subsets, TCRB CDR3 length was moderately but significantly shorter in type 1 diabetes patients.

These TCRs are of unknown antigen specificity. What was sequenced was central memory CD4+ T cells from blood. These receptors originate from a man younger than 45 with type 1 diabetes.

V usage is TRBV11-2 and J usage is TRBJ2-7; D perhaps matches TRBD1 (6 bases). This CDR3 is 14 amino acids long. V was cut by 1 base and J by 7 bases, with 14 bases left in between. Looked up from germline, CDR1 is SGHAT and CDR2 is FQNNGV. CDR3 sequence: CASSLVLGADEQYF. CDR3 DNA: TGTGCCAGCAGCTTAGTCCTGGGGGCGGATGAGCAGTACTTC.

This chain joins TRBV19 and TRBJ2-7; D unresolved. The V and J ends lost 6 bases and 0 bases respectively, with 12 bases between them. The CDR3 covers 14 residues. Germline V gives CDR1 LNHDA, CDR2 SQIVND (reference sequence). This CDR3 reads CASRSDVLSYEQYF. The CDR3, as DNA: TGTGCCAGTAGATCCGACGTACTCTCCTACGAGCAGTACTTC.